This paragraph reports one TCR beta chain. Antigen unknown. It was with random hexamers that roughly 0.45 to 1 ug RNA was reverse transcribed. TCRdb re-called the immunoSEQ multiplex PCR reads through MiXCR, storing one row per CDR3 protein. The table includes fewer than 200,000 distinct CDR3 sequences, around 96% detected once. This sample was included in a study of CD8 T cells in Susac syndrome. Sequencing of TCR beta, carried out with a high-throughput approach, was applied to CD8+ and CD4+ T cells from the blood. Bulk CD8+ and CD4+ cells came from magnetic negative isolation; CD8+ TEMRA by FACS. Study-level findings and limits: It was acknowledged in the study that the number of individuals who were included in its TCR sequencing and HLA analysis was relatively small.

V was pared by 2 bases and J by 3 bases, with 8 bases between. Germline V lookup: CDR1 KGHSH, CDR2 LQKENI. The CDR3 has 13 amino acids. The chain recombines TRBV18 with TRBJ2-7; D is unclear. The specimen was CD4+ T cells from PBMCs. This receptor was taken from a human donor in good health. The CDR3 sequence: CASSPGHLYEQYF. CDR3 nucleotide sequence: TGTGCCAGCTCACCAGGCCACCTCTACGAGCAGTACTTC.